This T cell receptor (beta chain) was recovered during a study of blood T cell repertoires in COVID-19 (dated by TCRdb to 2018 to 2021). About the investigation overall: The collaborator samples originated in the United States, Italy and Spain and spanned the acute and convalescent phases of COVID-19. The prospective study material was composed of cDNA or gDNA derived from T cells, B-cell-depleted T cells, or PBMCs. The dataset comprised deeply sampled blood TCRbeta repertoires from subjects exposed to, actively infected with, or recovered from COVID-19. The repertoires were released in a freely available public database intended as a resource for research on the immune response to SARS-CoV-2. The samples were drawn from two sources: the first 160 participants of the ongoing ImmuneRACE study, and 1,000 to 1,500 subjects contributed by 6 global collaborators. Nearly every sample came with metadata listing a de-identified subject ID, COVID-19 status, age in years and sex. Where available, HLA class I and class II types were obtained from metadata supplied by the sample provider rather than from assay-based typing.

What the study reported, not specific to this receptor: Clinical and demographic metadata were provided uncurated, with the amount varying by source and participant.

V and J lose 0 bases and 4 bases, and a span of 11 bases separates them. Reading from cysteine to phenylalanine, the CDR3 counts 16 amino acids. Only CDR3 DNA is held: 48 bases, read in frame from base 1. CDR1 SGHRS and CDR2 YFSETQ were looked up in the germline V gene. As for this clone: Which antigen it targets is not known. Base quality data are lacking; no much larger clone is found one base away.

TCRbeta CDR3 regions were amplified from genomic DNA by means of the immunoSEQ Assay, a bias-controlled multiplex PCR. In the original analysis: The number of nucleated cells in each sample was estimated by amplification of reference gene primers within the assay. To quantify the absolute abundance of each unique TCRbeta CDR3 rearrangement, sequence reads were collapsed and filtered. For each sample, productive Simpson clonality was calculated as the square root of Simpson's diversity index across productive rearrangements. The source is immuneACCESS, and TCRdb retained only in-frame sequences with V and J called. Part of the clones is not carried over; for the studies checked, unresolved V genes explain less than half of this, and the remainder is unexplained. From that table come the V and J calls and clone size; the DNA was used to work out D and trimming. The sample contains around 500,000 clones, about 85% of them found a single time. The ten largest make up 6.5% to 8.5% of the sample.

Participants in the prospective study were enrolled through a virtual design, were aged about 18 to 90 years, and lived in about two dozen United States geographic areas. In the prospective study, cohorts were assigned on the basis of participant-reported clinical history obtained from a screening survey and a study questionnaire. Recovered participants in ImmuneRACE Cohort 3 were defined by two consecutive negative NP/OP PCR tests, clearance by a healthcare professional, or resolution of symptoms. Mobile phlebotomists in the prospective study collected whole blood, serum and a nasopharyngeal or oropharyngeal swab from every participant. Additional blood draws and questionnaires over an approximately two-month period could optionally be provided by prospective study participants. Prospective study blood samples were shipped either frozen or at room temperature before DNA extraction.

The receptor was isolated from a woman aged 60 to 75 who had recovered from COVID-19. The rearrangement joined TRBV5-1 to TRBJ1-6; tentative D gene TRBD1, with 6 bases matching. Sequenced material: PBMCs or T cells enriched from blood (not recorded which). CDR3 sequence: CASSLEQGEYNSPLHF. The base sequence is TGCGCCAGCAGCTTGGAACAGGGCGAATATAATTCACCCCTCCACTTT.